Listed below are T cell receptor beta chains from one sample, sequenced in a study of shared clonotypes between healthy human individuals. Profiled with immunoSEQ multiplex PCR; TCRdb holds only in-frame clones, not every one. The data hold a few hundred thousand clones, with 97% observed a single time. Input material: naive CD4+ T cells sorted from blood. These receptors all come from a woman aged 30 to 39 in good health. The CDR3 runs from the conserved cysteine through the conserved F or W. Fields, in order: J gene, D gene, V gene, clone size, CDR3 protein, CDR3 DNA. A D gene is named only where the DNA matches it firmly. Clone sizes are given selectively: once, few, many, or a class where the clone is expanded.

j_call: TRBJ2-3
d_call: TRBD2
v_call: TRBV11-2
clone_size: NA
cdr3_aa: CASTPGGDTQYF
cdr3_nt: TGTGCCAGCACCCCGGGGGGGGATACGCAGTATTTT

j_call: TRBJ2-7
d_call: NA
v_call: TRBV28
clone_size: NA
cdr3_aa: CASSLQRTLQYF
cdr3_nt: TGTGCCAGCAGTCTACAACGGACATTGCAGTACTTC

j_call: TRBJ2-1
d_call: TRBD2
v_call: TRBV6-5
clone_size: once
cdr3_aa: CASSLTSGDYNEQFF
cdr3_nt: TGTGCCAGCAGTTTAACTAGCGGGGACTACAATGAGCAGTTCTTC

j_call: TRBJ2-2
d_call: TRBD2
v_call: TRBV6-5
clone_size: NA
cdr3_aa: CASSYSLAGNTGELFF
cdr3_nt: TGTGCCAGCAGTTACTCCTTAGCGGGAAACACCGGGGAGCTGTTTTTT

j_call: TRBJ1-1
d_call: NA
v_call: TRBV4-1
clone_size: NA
cdr3_aa: CASSHRQGMNTEAFF
cdr3_nt: TGCGCCAGCAGCCATCGGCAGGGAATGAACACTGAAGCTTTCTTT

j_call: TRBJ2-7
d_call: TRBD2
v_call: TRBV7-2
clone_size: NA
cdr3_aa: CASSLSSSGRNEQYF
cdr3_nt: TGTGCCAGCAGCTTATCATCTAGCGGGAGGAACGAGCAGTACTTC

j_call: TRBJ2-7
d_call: TRBD1
v_call: TRBV28
clone_size: NA
cdr3_aa: CASSLPGTGADEQYF
cdr3_nt: TGTGCCAGCAGTCTGCCCGGGACAGGGGCCGACGAGCAGTACTTC

j_call: TRBJ2-5
d_call: NA
v_call: TRBV7-2
clone_size: NA
cdr3_aa: CASSQGSRRAGARFKTQYF
cdr3_nt: TGTGCCAGCAGCCAAGGAAGCCGGCGCGCAGGGGCTCGATTCAAGACCCAGTACTTC

j_call: TRBJ1-5
d_call: NA
v_call: TRBV28
clone_size: NA
cdr3_aa: CASNRLNQPQHF
cdr3_nt: TGTGCCAGCAACAGACTTAATCAGCCCCAGCATTTT

j_call: TRBJ2-3
d_call: NA
v_call: TRBV29-1
clone_size: NA
cdr3_aa: CSVGGRTTDTQYF
cdr3_nt: TGCAGCGTTGGGGGACGCACCACAGATACGCAGTATTTT

j_call: TRBJ2-7
d_call: NA
v_call: TRBV10-1
clone_size: NA
cdr3_aa: CASSESGDPGYEQYF
cdr3_nt: TGCGCCAGCAGTGAGTCAGGGGACCCGGGGTACGAGCAGTACTTC

j_call: TRBJ2-7
d_call: TRBD2
v_call: TRBV28
clone_size: NA
cdr3_aa: CASSIKLAGVGEQYF
cdr3_nt: TGTGCCAGCAGTATCAAACTAGCGGGAGTTGGCGAGCAGTACTTC

j_call: TRBJ2-1
d_call: NA
v_call: TRBV18
clone_size: NA
cdr3_aa: CASSPRQLDNEQFF
cdr3_nt: TGTGCCAGCTCACCCAGGCAGCTAGACAATGAGCAGTTCTTC

j_call: TRBJ2-1
d_call: TRBD2
v_call: TRBV14
clone_size: NA
cdr3_aa: CASSQVAGAYNEQFF
cdr3_nt: TGTGCCAGCAGCCAAGTGGCGGGAGCCTACAATGAGCAGTTCTTC

j_call: TRBJ2-3
d_call: TRBD2
v_call: TRBV19
clone_size: NA
cdr3_aa: CASSLAGRSTDTQYF
cdr3_nt: TGTGCCAGTAGTTTAGCGGGACGTAGCACAGATACGCAGTATTTT

j_call: TRBJ2-1
d_call: NA
v_call: TRBV10-3
clone_size: NA
cdr3_aa: CAIKDGSSYNEQFF
cdr3_nt: TGTGCCATTAAAGACGGGAGTTCCTACAATGAGCAGTTCTTC

j_call: TRBJ2-7
d_call: NA
v_call: TRBV18
clone_size: NA
cdr3_aa: CASSPGSSSYEQYF
cdr3_nt: TGTGCCAGCTCACCAGGATCGAGCTCCTACGAGCAGTACTTC

j_call: TRBJ2-2
d_call: TRBD2
v_call: TRBV27
clone_size: NA
cdr3_aa: CASSLALAGNANTGELFF
cdr3_nt: TGTGCCAGCAGTTTGGCTCTAGCGGGAAACGCGAACACCGGGGAGCTGTTTTTT

j_call: TRBJ2-3
d_call: TRBD2
v_call: TRBV15
clone_size: NA
cdr3_aa: CATSRTGTSGRSDTQYF
cdr3_nt: TGTGCCACCAGCAGAACTGGGACTAGCGGGAGGTCAGATACGCAGTATTTT

j_call: TRBJ2-7
d_call: NA
v_call: TRBV11-2
clone_size: NA
cdr3_aa: CASSLIHGAGMGEQYF
cdr3_nt: TGTGCCAGCAGCTTAATCCACGGTGCGGGAATGGGCGAGCAGTACTTC

j_call: TRBJ2-5
d_call: TRBD2
v_call: TRBV7-3
clone_size: NA
cdr3_aa: CASSSSGRAAETQYF
cdr3_nt: TGTGCCAGCAGCTCTAGCGGGAGGGCCGCAGAGACCCAGTACTTC

j_call: TRBJ1-2
d_call: NA
v_call: TRBV7-2
clone_size: NA
cdr3_aa: CASSLGVGSNYGYTF
cdr3_nt: TGTGCCAGCAGCTTAGGGGTAGGGTCTAACTATGGCTACACCTTC

j_call: TRBJ2-2
d_call: TRBD1
v_call: TRBV28
clone_size: NA
cdr3_aa: CASSSPTGTGGTGELFF
cdr3_nt: TGTGCCAGCAGTTCACCAACCGGGACAGGGGGAACCGGGGAGCTGTTTTTT

j_call: TRBJ2-7
d_call: TRBD2
v_call: TRBV19
clone_size: NA
cdr3_aa: CATGGDGYEQYF
cdr3_nt: TGTGCCACGGGGGGGGACGGTTACGAGCAGTACTTC

j_call: TRBJ1-5
d_call: NA
v_call: TRBV28
clone_size: once
cdr3_aa: CASSLDRYSQPQHF
cdr3_nt: TGTGCCAGCAGTTTAGACAGGTATAGTCAGCCCCAGCATTTT

j_call: TRBJ2-5
d_call: NA
v_call: TRBV29-1
clone_size: NA
cdr3_aa: CSVGALEGETQYF
cdr3_nt: TGCAGCGTTGGGGCTCTCGAGGGAGAGACCCAGTACTTC

j_call: TRBJ1-1
d_call: TRBD1
v_call: TRBV18
clone_size: NA
cdr3_aa: CASSPSGTGEVGFF
cdr3_nt: TGTGCCAGCTCACCCTCCGGGACAGGAGAGGTTGGTTTCTTT

j_call: TRBJ1-6
d_call: NA
v_call: TRBV5-1
clone_size: NA
cdr3_aa: CASSLAGTPNSPLHF
cdr3_nt: TGCGCCAGCAGCCTGGCCGGGACGCCGAATTCACCCCTCCACTTT

j_call: TRBJ2-7
d_call: NA
v_call: TRBV14
clone_size: NA
cdr3_aa: CASSSLRWDYEQYF
cdr3_nt: TGTGCCAGCAGCTCCCTCCGCTGGGACTACGAGCAGTACTTC

j_call: TRBJ2-7
d_call: NA
v_call: TRBV29-1
clone_size: NA
cdr3_aa: CSVEEVGFEQYF
cdr3_nt: TGCAGCGTTGAAGAAGTTGGATTCGAGCAGTACTTC

j_call: TRBJ2-3
d_call: NA
v_call: TRBV18
clone_size: NA
cdr3_aa: CASSPMATGTDTQYF
cdr3_nt: TGTGCCAGCTCACCGATGGCCACCGGCACAGATACGCAGTATTTT

j_call: TRBJ1-3
d_call: NA
v_call: TRBV28
clone_size: NA
cdr3_aa: CASRSGGTYSGNTIYF
cdr3_nt: TGTGCCAGCAGATCTGGAGGGACCTACTCTGGAAACACCATATATTTT

j_call: TRBJ1-5
d_call: NA
v_call: TRBV10-3
clone_size: NA
cdr3_aa: CAISQDLNQPQHF
cdr3_nt: TGTGCCATCAGCCAAGATCTAAATCAGCCCCAGCATTTT

j_call: TRBJ2-3
d_call: TRBD1
v_call: TRBV19
clone_size: NA
cdr3_aa: CASSTQGALSDTQYF
cdr3_nt: TGTGCCAGTAGTACACAGGGGGCGCTATCAGATACGCAGTATTTT

j_call: TRBJ2-7
d_call: NA
v_call: TRBV2
clone_size: NA
cdr3_aa: CASSESAVTYEQYF
cdr3_nt: TGTGCCAGCAGTGAATCGGCGGTTACCTACGAGCAGTACTTC

j_call: TRBJ2-5
d_call: TRBD2
v_call: TRBV28
clone_size: NA
cdr3_aa: CASSFGRAWETQYF
cdr3_nt: TGTGCCAGCAGTTTCGGGAGGGCCTGGGAGACCCAGTACTTC

j_call: TRBJ1-2
d_call: NA
v_call: TRBV6-4
clone_size: NA
cdr3_aa: CASSPVPTENYGYTF
cdr3_nt: TGTGCCAGCAGTCCCGTACCGACAGAGAACTATGGCTACACCTTC

j_call: TRBJ2-6
d_call: NA
v_call: TRBV6-6
clone_size: NA
cdr3_aa: CASRLTGANVLTF
cdr3_nt: TGTGCCAGCAGATTAACTGGGGCCAACGTCCTGACTTTC

j_call: TRBJ2-7
d_call: NA
v_call: TRBV14
clone_size: once
cdr3_aa: CASSQVHSNEQYF
cdr3_nt: TGTGCCAGCAGCCAAGTACACTCAAACGAGCAGTACTTC

j_call: TRBJ1-2
d_call: NA
v_call: TRBV2
clone_size: NA
cdr3_aa: CASSDFGFGGYTF
cdr3_nt: TGTGCCAGCAGTGATTTCGGGTTTGGTGGCTACACCTTC

j_call: TRBJ1-5
d_call: NA
v_call: TRBV27
clone_size: NA
cdr3_aa: CASGEYSNQPQHF
cdr3_nt: TGTGCCAGCGGAGAGTATAGCAATCAGCCCCAGCATTTT

j_call: TRBJ1-2
d_call: NA
v_call: TRBV14
clone_size: NA
cdr3_aa: CASSQGPGQGYTF
cdr3_nt: TGTGCCAGCAGCCAAGGACCGGGGCAGGGCTACACCTTC